The 14 T cell receptor beta chains below all came from one sample that was sequenced in a study of Graves' ophthalmopathy and Graves' hyperthyroidism (dated by TCRdb to about 2018). Sequencing was carried out with an Illumina HiSeq 2000. For repertoire sequencing, the TCR beta CDR3 regions were amplified from RNA transcripts. A first-round RT-PCR used HTBI primers with the Qiagen OneStep RT-PCR kit, followed by a second-round multiplex PCR, size selection and purification. In-frame beta chains were kept once TCRdb had trimmed the public reads at Q25 with fastp and called clones with MiXCR. When rows share a CDR3 protein, they turn into one entry using the most common DNA and genes. The sample data list hundreds of thousands of distinct CDR3 sequences, and roughly two fifths of these were observed just once. The ten largest clonotypes hold over 2.5% of the sample. The sequenced sample consisted of peripheral blood. The receptors originated from an adult man with Graves' ophthalmopathy.

In this sample, this clonotype turned up many times. The chain combines TRBV20-1 with TRBJ2-2, with TRBD2 identical over 9 bases. V was pared by 3 bases and J by 0 bases, with 5 bases of the junction left unmatched. The germline CDR1 and CDR2 sequences are DFQATT and SNEGSKA (reference sequence). CDR3 size: 16 residues. The CDR3 DNA is TGCAGTGCTAGTCCCAGCGGGGGGACGAACACCGGGGAGCTGTTTTTT. Amino acids: CSASPSGGTNTGELFF.

This clonotype was detected many times. The V gene is TRBV24-1, the J gene TRBJ2-7; D is possibly TRBD1 (6 bases). From germline, CDR1 is KGHDR and CDR2 SFDVKD. The CDR3 length is 15 residues. V shed 3 bases and J shed 3 bases, with 14 bases lying between them. The CDR3 sequence: CATSDPKQGHYEQYF. The CDR3 DNA follows: TGTGCCACCAGTGATCCGAAGCAGGGGCACTACGAGCAGTACTTC.

Many counts were recorded for this clonotype. The chain couples TRBV29-1 to TRBJ2-7, with D tentatively TRBD1 or TRBD2 (5 bases each). Germline values: CDR1 SQVTM, CDR2 ANQGSEA. The ends were cut back, 4 bases at V and 7 bases at J, with 20 bases in the middle. The CDR3 consists of 14 residues. This CDR3 reads CSVVPGTVSEEQYF. The CDR3 nucleotides are TGCAGCGTTGTTCCCGGGACCGTTTCCGAAGAGCAGTACTTC.

This chain links TRBV7-9 with TRBJ1-5, with 7 bases matching TRBD1. The germline CDR1 and CDR2 sequences are SEHNR and FQNEAQ (reference sequence). The CDR3 runs 15 residues. J gave up 3 bases and V 4 bases, and 6 bases lay outside the gene matches. The CDR3 region is CASSSTGVINQPQHF. Here the CDR3 DNA reads TGTGCCAGCAGCTCTACAGGGGTCATCAATCAGCCCCAGCATTTT. The full variable domain, its missing parts supplied by reference TRBV7-9 and TRBJ1-5, is DTGVSQNPRHKITKRGQNVTFRCDPISEHNRLYWYRQTLGQGPEFLTYFQNEAQLEKSRLLSDRFSAERPKGSFSTLEIQRTEQGDSAMYLCASSSTGVINQPQHFGDGTRLSIL.

This clonotype was counted a few times. The V call is TRBV5-1, the J call TRBJ1-4; D is perhaps TRBD1 (6 bases). The CDR3 runs to 14 residues. Looked up from germline, CDR1 is SGHRS and CDR2 is YFSETQ. Trimming removed 6 bases at V and 7 bases at J, with 16 bases between. CDR3 protein: CASNPTGPTEKLFF. The CDR3 nucleotides are TGCGCCAGCAACCCAACAGGGCCGACTGAAAAACTGTTTTTT. Complete variable domain (other parts from reference TRBV5-1 and TRBJ1-4): KAGVTQTPRYLIKTRGQQVTLSCSPISGHRSVSWYQQTPGQGLQFLFEYFSETQRNKGNFPGRFSGRQFSNSRSEMNVSTLELGDSALYLCASNPTGPTEKLFFGSGTQLSVL.

Concerning this clonotype itself: Germline is not matched at one junction end, which may reflect a read error. This rearrangement joins TRBV5-6 to TRBJ2-6; possible D gene TRBD2, 7 bases. This CDR3 region has 14 residues. CDR1 is SGHDT and CDR2 is YYEEEE in the germline V gene. CDR3 loop: CASSPRGGGNVLTF. CDR3 in DNA: TGTGCCAGCAGTCCCCGAGGGGGGGGCAACGTCCTGACTTTC.

This clonotype has a count of ten or more. A read error may account for a junction end that differs from germline. The chain uses TRBV10-2 and TRBJ2-7, with D unclear. The CDR3 covers 13 residues. Germline V gives CDR1 WSHSY, CDR2 SAAADI. CDR3 loop: CASSEVGPYEQYF. As DNA, the CDR3 is TGTGCCAGCAGTGAAGTTGGGCCCTACGAGCAGTACTTC.

This clonotype was seen repeatedly, ten times or more. This chain links TRBV4-1 with TRBJ1-5; 7 nucleotides align to TRBD1. The CDR3 runs to 13 residues. The germline gives CDR1 MGHRA, CDR2 YSYEKL. V lost 5 bases to trimming and J lost 9 bases; unmatched junction nucleotides: 7. The CDR3 DNA is TGCGCCAGCAGCGAGGGACAGCAGGCGCCCCAGCATTTT. Translation gives CASSEGQQAPQHF.

This clonotype showed up many times. The genes are TRBV25-1 and TRBJ1-1, with D perhaps TRBD1 (5 bases). The germline V gene encodes CDR1 MGHDK and CDR2 SYGVNS. The CDR3 extends over 18 amino acids. V was clipped by 0 bases and J by 1 base, with 18 bases between them. The CDR3 sequence: CASSEYGRESYKNTEAFF. In DNA, the CDR3 is TGTGCCAGCAGTGAATACGGCAGGGAAAGCTATAAGAACACTGAAGCTTTCTTT.

The gene calls are TRBV13 and TRBJ1-3; D is ambiguous. The CDR3 has 15 amino acids. Germline-derived CDR1 and CDR2 are PRHDT and FYEKMQ (reference sequence). Trimming removed 3 bases from V and 0 bases from J, with 9 bases in between. For the CDR3, the DNA is TGTGCCAGCAGCTTTGGCAGGAGCTCTGGAAACACCATATATTTT. Its protein is CASSFGRSSGNTIYF. Full variable domain (outside the CDR3, taken from reference TRBV13 and TRBJ1-3): AAGVIQSPRHLIKEKRETATLKCYPIPRHDTVYWYQQGPGQDPQFLISFYEKMQSDKGSIPDRFSAQQFSDYHSELNMSSLELGDSALYFCASSFGRSSGNTIYFGEGSWLTVV.

The chain combines TRBV25-1 with TRBJ2-7; D gene uncertain. CDR1 and CDR2 (germline): MGHDK, SYGVNS. Trimming cost V 6 bases and J 2 bases, with 14 bases left between them. This CDR3 is built from 14 residues. The CDR3 loop reads CASSQGPYPYEQYF. Written as DNA, the CDR3 is TGTGCCAGCAGCCAAGGACCCTACCCCTACGAGCAGTACTTC.

This chain joins TRBV2 and TRBJ1-6, with TRBD1 matching over 7 bases. J was trimmed by 7 bases and V by 3 bases; bases with no gene match: 9. Germline V gene data show CDR1 as SNHLY and CDR2 as FYNNEI. The CDR3 covers 16 residues. The CDR3, as DNA: TGTGCCAGCAGTGACAGGGGGATGGGGCCCAATTCACCCCTCCACTTT. Its protein product is CASSDRGMGPNSPLHF.

This chain connects TRBV15 to TRBJ1-5, with D maybe TRBD1 (5 bases). Trimming took 3 bases from V and 0 from J, leaving 24 bases between them. The germline V gene encodes CDR1 LNHNV and CDR2 YYDKDF (reference sequence). This CDR3 comprises 20 residues. The CDR3 loop is CATSSQRPGVGVYSNQPQHF. The CDR3 DNA follows: TGTGCCACCAGCAGTCAACGGCCGGGGGTTGGGGTCTATAGCAATCAGCCCCAGCATTTT.

Concerning this clonotype itself: At one boundary the junction diverges from the germline segment, which might be a read error. The genes are TRBV10-3 and TRBJ2-5; D may be TRBD2 (7 bases). Germline V gene sequence: CDR1 ENHRY, CDR2 SYGVKD. The CDR3 spans 17 residues. The CDR3 region is CASSYSSGGGPAKTQYF. The DNA for the CDR3 is TGTGCCAGCAGTTACTCCTCGGGCGGGGGCCCCGCCAAGACCCAGTACTTC.